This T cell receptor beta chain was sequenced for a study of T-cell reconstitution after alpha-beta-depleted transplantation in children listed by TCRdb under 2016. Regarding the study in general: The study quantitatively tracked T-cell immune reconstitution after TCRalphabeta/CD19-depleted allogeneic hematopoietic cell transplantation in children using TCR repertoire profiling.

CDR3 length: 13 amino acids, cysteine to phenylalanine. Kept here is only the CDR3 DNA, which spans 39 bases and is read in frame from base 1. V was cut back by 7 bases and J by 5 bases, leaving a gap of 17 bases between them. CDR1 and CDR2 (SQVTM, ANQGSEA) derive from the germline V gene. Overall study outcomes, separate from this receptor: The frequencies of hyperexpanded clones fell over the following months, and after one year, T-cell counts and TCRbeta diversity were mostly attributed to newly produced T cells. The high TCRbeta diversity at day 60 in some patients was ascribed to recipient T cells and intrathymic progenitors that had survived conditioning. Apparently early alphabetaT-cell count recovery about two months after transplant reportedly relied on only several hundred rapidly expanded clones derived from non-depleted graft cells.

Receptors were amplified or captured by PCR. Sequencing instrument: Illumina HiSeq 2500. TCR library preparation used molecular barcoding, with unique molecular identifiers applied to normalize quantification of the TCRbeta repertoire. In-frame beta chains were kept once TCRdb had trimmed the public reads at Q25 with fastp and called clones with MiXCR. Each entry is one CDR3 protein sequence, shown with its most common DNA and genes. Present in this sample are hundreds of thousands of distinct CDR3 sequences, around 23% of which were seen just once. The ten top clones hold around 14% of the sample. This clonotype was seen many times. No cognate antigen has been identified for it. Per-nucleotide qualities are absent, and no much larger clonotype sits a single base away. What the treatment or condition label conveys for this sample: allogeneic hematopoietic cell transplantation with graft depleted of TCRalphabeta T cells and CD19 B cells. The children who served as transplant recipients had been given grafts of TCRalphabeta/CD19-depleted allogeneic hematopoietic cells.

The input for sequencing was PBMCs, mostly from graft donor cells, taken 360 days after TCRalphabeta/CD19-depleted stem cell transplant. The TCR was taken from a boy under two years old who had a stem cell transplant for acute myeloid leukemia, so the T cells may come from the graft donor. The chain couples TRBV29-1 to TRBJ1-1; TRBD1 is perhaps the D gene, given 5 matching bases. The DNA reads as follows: TGCAGCGGGGCGTGGGGGTGGGATACTGAAGCTTTCTTT. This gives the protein CSGAWGWDTEAFF.